The source of this TCR beta chain is a study of cytomegalovirus exposure and HLA in healthy donors. As for the study in general: Caucasian-associated ancestry cluster membership applied to about 80% of around 400 genotyped donors.

It was with 60 Vbeta and 13 Jbeta primers that the PCR ran. Sequenced by immunoSEQ multiplex PCR; TCRdb stores in-frame clones only, minus some. The table lists 250,000 or so clones, more than 70% of them singletons. Trimming removed 5 bases at V and 2 bases at J, with 13 bases between. CDR3 size: 14 residues. Germline V gene data show CDR1 as MNHEY and CDR2 as SVGAGI. Sequenced input: PBMCs. The clonotype comes from a human donor in good health. The J gene is TRBJ2-7, the V gene TRBV6-5, with a weak D call TRBD2 (7 bases). Here the CDR3 reads CASSGRDTTYEQYF. CDR3 in DNA: TGTGCCAGCAGTGGGAGGGACACAACCTACGAGCAGTACTTC.